Below, 32 T cell receptor beta chains from the same sample are listed, as sequenced in a study of blood T cell repertoires in COVID-19. Profiled with immunoSEQ multiplex PCR; TCRdb holds only in-frame clones, not every one. The sample holds approximately 250,000 clones; approximately 90% are singletons and the top ten take around 2.8%. Input material: PBMCs or T cells enriched from blood (not recorded which). The receptors stem from a man aged 35-49 years who had been exposed to COVID-19.

Notes on this clone: One junction end disagrees with the germline gene, perhaps due to a read error. J is TRBJ2-7 and V is TRBV11-2, with D unresolved. This CDR3 comprises 12 residues. In germline, CDR1 is SGHAT, CDR2 FQNNGV. The CDR3 region has the DNA TGTGCCAGCAGCTTAGACCCCTATGAGCAGTACTTC. This translates into CASSLDPYEQYF.

This chain uses TRBV5-1 with TRBJ1-1; D remains ambiguous. V was cut by 4 bases and J by 0 bases, with 22 bases left in between. The CDR3 runs 18 residues. CDR1 is SGHRS and CDR2 is YFSETQ in the germline V gene. CDR3 region: CASSHRRRGPIMNTEAFF. The CDR3 DNA reads TGCGCCAGCAGCCACCGTAGGCGAGGGCCGATCATGAACACTGAAGCTTTCTTT.

This chain connects TRBV25-1 to TRBJ2-2, with TRBD2 matching over 7 bases. The germline V gene has CDR1 MGHDK and CDR2 SYGVNS. The CDR3 sequence is 16 residues long. Losses at the gene ends were 4 bases for V and 5 bases for J; bases not matched to a gene: 10. The CDR3 coding sequence is TGTGCCAGCAGTGGGCTGAGCGGGATCTCAACCGGGGAGCTGTTTTTT. Protein: CASSGLSGISTGELFF. Combining the CDR3 with reference TRBV25-1 and TRBJ2-2 gives the whole variable domain EADIYQTPRYLVIGTGKKITLECSQTMGHDKMYWYQQDPGMELHLIHYSYGVNSTEKGDLSSESTVSRIRTEHFPLTLESARPSHTSQYLCASSGLSGISTGELFFGEGSRLTVL.

V gene TRBV29-1 combines with J gene TRBJ1-2; perhaps TRBD1 as D (6 bases). The ends were cut back, 0 bases at V and 8 bases at J, with 22 bases in the middle. The CDR3 spans 16 residues. Per the germline V gene, CDR1 is SQVTM and CDR2 is ANQGSEA. CDR3 coding DNA: TGCAGCGTTGAAGATCTTTCTAAAGTGACAGGCGACGGCTACACCTTC. It specifies CSVEDLSKVTGDGYTF.

The CDR3 coding sequence is TGCGCCAGCAGCCAAGAGGAGGGACCGAACACTGAAGCTTTCTTT. Translating it yields CASSQEEGPNTEAFF. This chain links TRBV4-1 with TRBJ1-1; D may be TRBD1 (5 bases). The CDR3 is 15 residues long. Between the trimmed V and J ends, which lost 0 bases and 1 base, there was a span of 9 bases. Germline V gives CDR1 MGHRA, CDR2 YSYEKL.

The chain is built from TRBV5-1 and TRBJ2-5; D is perhaps TRBD2 (6 bases). This CDR3 is built from 14 residues. V was shortened by 1 base and J by 5 bases, with 12 bases between the two germline ends. Germline values: CDR1 SGHRS, CDR2 YFSETQ. As DNA, the CDR3 is TGCGCCAGCAGCTTGATTGCGGGACTGGAGACCCAGTACTTC. Residues: CASSLIAGLETQYF.

The chain recombines TRBV10-3 with TRBJ1-5, with no clear D. Trimming removed 3 bases from V and 3 bases from J, with 9 bases in between. The V gene's germline CDR1 is ENHRY and CDR2 SYGVKD. This CDR3 has 14 amino acids. The CDR3 DNA sequence: TGTGCCATCAGTGAAGCTGTCTTCAATCAGCCCCAGCATTTT. As protein: CAISEAVFNQPQHF.

This chain connects TRBV28 to TRBJ2-7, with D possibly TRBD1 on 6 matching bases. Deletions cut 2 bases from V and 2 bases from J, with 16 bases between. CDR1 and CDR2 from the germline V gene are MDHEN and SYDVKM. This CDR3 region has 16 residues. CDR3 coding DNA: TGTGCCAGCAGTTTAGGGGGTTCGACAGGTACCTACGAGCAGTACTTC. Its protein is CASSLGGSTGTYEQYF.

This clone appeared once. V and J are TRBV30 and TRBJ1-2, with D possibly being TRBD1 (5 bases). CDR3 size: 15 residues. Germline CDR1 reads GTSNPN; CDR2 reads SVGIG (reference sequence). V was clipped by 2 bases and J by 10 bases, with 23 bases between them. The CDR3 loop reads CAWSSTGGQREDYTF. The CDR3 DNA reads TGTGCCTGGAGTTCCACGGGGGGTCAGAGGGAGGACTACACCTTC.

The J gene is TRBJ1-1, the V gene TRBV11-2; TRBD1 is a possible D gene (6 bases). Germline V gene lookup returns CDR1 SGHAT and CDR2 FQNNGV. The CDR3 runs 14 residues. V lost 2 bases to trimming and J lost 1 base, with 8 bases between them. The CDR3 bases are TGTGCCAGCAGCTTAACAGGGCCGAACACTGAAGCTTTCTTT. As protein: CASSLTGPNTEAFF.

This clone was seen only a few times. The chain's CDR3 is CASKLAGSSYNEQFF. CDR3 in DNA: TGTGCCAGTAAACTAGCCGGGAGCTCCTACAATGAGCAGTTCTTC. This chain links TRBV19 with TRBJ2-1, with a possible D match to TRBD2 (6 bases). Per the germline V gene, CDR1 is LNHDA and CDR2 is SQIVND (reference sequence). The CDR3 length is 15 residues. With 7 bases removed from V and 0 bases from J, the gap between germline ends came to 13 bases. Full variable domain (outside the CDR3, taken from reference TRBV19 and TRBJ2-1): DGGITQSPKYLFRKEGQNVTLSCEQNLNHDAMYWYRQDPGQGLRLIYYSQIVNDFQKGDIAEGYSVSREKKESFPLTVTSAQKNPTAFYLCASKLAGSSYNEQFFGPGTRLTVL.

The J gene is TRBJ2-7, the V gene TRBV7-3, with 7 bases fitting TRBD2. CDR3 length: 14 residues. Germline CDR1 SGHTA, CDR2 FQGTGA. Trimming cost V 2 bases and J 7 bases; bases outside gene matches: 8. CDR3 protein: CASSLGGGPYEQYF. In DNA, the CDR3 is TGTGCCAGCAGCTTAGGGGGAGGGCCTTATGAGCAGTACTTC.

The chain carries TRBV19 and TRBJ2-3, with 10 bases fitting TRBD1. V was clipped by 5 bases and J by 5 bases; unmatched bases: 10. The CDR3 is 16 residues long. Germline V lookup: CDR1 LNHDA, CDR2 SQIVND (reference sequence). CDR3 residues: CASSFVGTGDEDTQYF. The CDR3 DNA follows: TGTGCCAGTAGTTTCGTTGGGACAGGGGACGAAGATACGCAGTATTTT.

Here the CDR3 DNA reads TGTGCCTGGGCTACAGGGGACGGGTACAATGAGCAGTTCTTC. Residues: CAWATGDGYNEQFF. V gene TRBV30 combines with J gene TRBJ2-1; 7 nucleotides align to TRBD1. V was clipped by 5 bases and J by 4 bases; unmatched bases: 8. Looked up from germline, CDR1 is GTSNPN and CDR2 is SVGIG (reference sequence). CDR3 length equals 14 residues.

The chain is built from TRBV12-5 and TRBJ2-5; 9 bases are shared with TRBD1. Trimming cost V 1 base and J 4 bases; bases outside gene matches: 10. Germline CDR1 LGHNT, CDR2 FRNRAP. The CDR3 covers 17 residues. As DNA, the CDR3 is TGTGCTAGTGGTTTGGGACCTACCACAGGGGGCGGAGAGACCCAGTACTTC. Translating gives CASGLGPTTGGGETQYF.

This clone was counted a single time. The CDR3 loop is CAWSQTGGNEKLFF. The CDR3 DNA reads TGTGCCTGGAGTCAGACAGGGGGGAACGAAAAACTGTTTTTT. The chain is built from TRBV30 and TRBJ1-4; 9 positions agree with TRBD1. In germline, CDR1 is GTSNPN, CDR2 SVGIG (reference sequence). The trim removed 2 bases at V and 8 bases at J, leaving 6 bases unmatched. This CDR3 is 14 amino acids long.

The gene calls are TRBV6-1 and TRBJ2-5; 7 bases are a match to TRBD1. V was pared by 2 bases and J by 2 bases, with 5 bases of the junction left unmatched. The CDR3 has 15 amino acids. The germline V gene has CDR1 MNHNS and CDR2 SASEGT. The CDR3 is CASSELTGNQETQYF. The CDR3 nucleotides read TGTGCCAGCAGTGAACTGACAGGGAATCAAGAGACCCAGTACTTC.

This chain uses TRBV19 with TRBJ1-5; a possible D gene is TRBD1 (6 bases). Trimming shortened V by 8 bases and J by 1 base, and 9 bases separated the two germline ends. CDR3 length: 13 amino acids. Germline-derived CDR1 and CDR2 are LNHDA and SQIVND (reference sequence). CDR3 sequence (DNA): TGTGCCAGTGTAACAGGGAGCAATCAGCCCCAGCATTTT. Amino acid sequence: CASVTGSNQPQHF.

The genes are TRBV7-2 and TRBJ1-2; 7 bases line up with TRBD1. V shed 3 bases and J 5 bases; nucleotides not matched to a gene: 6. There are 14 residues in the CDR3. Germline V gives CDR1 SGHTA, CDR2 FQGNSA. The CDR3 protein is CASSFEGAGYGYTF. For the CDR3, the DNA is TGTGCCAGCAGCTTTGAGGGGGCAGGGTATGGCTACACCTTC.

In DNA, the CDR3 is TGTGCCAGCTCACCACCGGGACAGAGTACCTACGAGCAGTACTTC. This gives the protein CASSPPGQSTYEQYF. V usage is TRBV18 and J usage is TRBJ2-7; the match to TRBD1 covers 7 bases. The germline V gene has CDR1 KGHSH and CDR2 LQKENI. Trimming took 0 bases from V and 2 from J; bases not matched to a gene: 4. This CDR3 has 15 amino acids.

This clone was recorded only once. This chain joins TRBV3-1 (or the pseudogene TRBV3-2) and TRBJ1-6; the D is unclear. V lost 1 base and J 5 bases, leaving 6 bases between the germline ends. CDR3 size: 14 residues. Per germline, CDR1 LGHDT and CDR2 YNNKEL (reference sequence). The CDR3 sequence: CASSQVQNNSPLHF. The CDR3 nucleotides read TGTGCCAGCAGCCAAGTCCAGAATAATTCACCCCTCCACTTT.

The rearrangement links TRBV6-1 to TRBJ1-3; the D is unclear. Trimming left V 2 bases short and J 2 bases short, with 10 bases between. CDR1 is MNHNS, CDR2 SASEGT, per germline. CDR3 length: 15 residues. The DNA of the CDR3 is TGTGCCAGCAGTGAATCGAGGAACCCTGGAAACACCATATATTTT. Its translation is CASSESRNPGNTIYF.

This sequence joins TRBV19 and TRBJ1-1; D is undetermined. Germline CDR1 is LNHDA and CDR2 is SQIVND (reference sequence). CDR3 length: 14 amino acids. Trimming took 1 base from V and 3 from J, leaving 9 bases between them. CDR3 DNA sequence: TGTGCCAGTAGTATAGGCGCGGCTGACACTGAAGCTTTCTTT. Its translation: CASSIGAADTEAFF.

This chain connects TRBV2 to TRBJ2-3; 11 bases align to TRBD2. The germline V gene encodes CDR1 SNHLY and CDR2 FYNNEI. The CDR3 is 15 residues long. With V trimmed by 5 bases and J by 6 bases, 7 bases remained unmatched. The CDR3 loop reads CASSKETSGKDTQYF. Written as DNA, the CDR3 is TGTGCCAGCAGTAAAGAGACTAGCGGGAAGGATACGCAGTATTTT.

The V call is TRBV30, the J call TRBJ1-6; D is undetermined. Deletions cut 3 bases from V and 8 bases from J, with 5 bases between. This CDR3 is 11 amino acids long. The germline CDR1 and CDR2 sequences are GTSNPN and SVGIG (reference sequence). Here the CDR3 DNA reads TGTGCCTGGAGGCGGGATTCACCCCTCCACTTT. Its translation is CAWRRDSPLHF.

This clone turned up a few times. The chain has TRBV4-2 and TRBJ2-7; 7 bases align to TRBD2. The CDR3 covers 15 residues. Germline CDR1 LGHNA, CDR2 YNFKEQ. Trimming took 1 base from V and 3 from J; bases not matched to a gene: 6. CDR3 bases: TGTGCCAGCAGCCAAGTCAGCGGGGCGAGCTACGAGCAGTACTTC. This sequence encodes CASSQVSGASYEQYF.

The chain combines TRBV9 with TRBJ2-3, with D maybe TRBD2 (6 bases). The CDR3 loop spans 17 amino acids. CDR1 is SGDLS, CDR2 YYNGEE, per germline. V lost 0 bases to trimming and J lost 0 bases, with 14 bases between them. Here the CDR3 reads CASSVVGGTFSTDTQYF. DNA of the CDR3: TGTGCCAGCAGCGTAGTGGGAGGCACGTTTAGCACAGATACGCAGTATTTT.

The chain carries TRBV2 and TRBJ1-4; D remains ambiguous. Germline CDR1 is SNHLY and CDR2 is FYNNEI. CDR3 length: 13 amino acids. V was pared by 4 bases and J by 8 bases, with 11 bases between. CDR3 loop: CASSGQSEEKLFF. Here the CDR3 DNA reads TGTGCCAGCAGTGGGCAGTCGGAGGAAAAACTGTTTTTT.

V is TRBV28 and J is TRBJ1-5, with 8 nucleotides matching TRBD1. The CDR3 is made up of 16 amino acids. Germline assignment: CDR1 MDHEN and CDR2 SYDVKM. V dropped 1 base and J dropped 4; count of bases not matched to a gene: 6. The CDR3 DNA is TGTGCCAGCAGTTTATTCAGGGGGCAGAGGAATCAGCCCCAGCATTTT. Translated, it gives CASSLFRGQRNQPQHF. Complete variable domain (other parts from reference TRBV28 and TRBJ1-5): DVKVTQSSRYLVKRTGEKVFLECVQDMDHENMFWYRQDPGLGLRLIYFSYDVKMKEKGDIPEGYSVSREKKERFSLILESASTNQTSMYLCASSLFRGQRNQPQHFGDGTRLSIL.

The chain is built from TRBV19 and TRBJ2-1; TRBD1 agrees at 7 bases. V lost 4 bases and J lost 15; bases outside the gene matches: 12. The germline CDR1 and CDR2 sequences are LNHDA and SQIVND (reference sequence). This CDR3 is built from 13 residues. The CDR3: CASSKNRQGKRFF. The CDR3 DNA sequence: TGTGCCAGTAGTAAAAACAGACAGGGAAAGCGGTTCTTC.

This chain connects TRBV5-1 to TRBJ2-2, with TRBD1 matching 10 bases. The CDR3 is made up of 18 amino acids. Trimming at V came to 4 bases and at J to 0 bases, leaving 9 bases not matched to a gene. CDR1 and CDR2 (germline): SGHRS, YFSETQ. CDR3 protein: CASSLLLGTGANTGELFF. CDR3 in DNA: TGCGCCAGCAGCCTACTACTCGGGACAGGGGCGAACACCGGGGAGCTGTTTTTT.

As concerns this clone: Sequence at one end of the junction differs from germline and may be a read error. The chain combines TRBV7-7 with TRBJ2-2; no clear D. The CDR3 spans 14 residues. The germline V gene has CDR1 SSHAT and CDR2 FNYEAQ (reference sequence). DNA for the CDR3: TGTGCTAGCAGCTTTATAGCGAACACCGGGGAGCTGTTTTTT. Its translation is CASSFIANTGELFF. The full variable domain, in which reference TRBV7-7 and TRBJ2-2 provide the parts outside the CDR3, is GAGVSQSPRYKVTKRGQDVTLRCDPISSHATLYWYQQALGQGPEFLTYFNYEAQPDKSGLPSDRFSAERPEGSISTLTIQRTEQRDSAMYRCASSFIANTGELFFGEGSRLTVL.